This T cell receptor (beta chain) was identified during a study of T cells in Graves' hyperthyroidism and ophthalmopathy. On the study more broadly: Specimen type is peripheral blood, collected at initial diagnosis prior to any treatment.

TCR beta CDR3 sequences were amplified from RNA transcripts. First-round RT-PCR of the TCR CDR3 relied on the HTBI primer set. A single record per CDR3 protein comes from TCRdb applying MiXCR to the multiplex PCR reads. Among a few hundred thousand distinct CDR3 sequences listed, over 20% were seen once. Per the germline V gene, CDR1 is GTSNPN and CDR2 is SVGIG (reference sequence). The CDR3 sequence is 14 residues long. V dropped 8 bases and J dropped 3; count of bases not matched to a gene: 10. Sequenced sample: blood. The origin of this receptor is a man younger than 40 with Graves' ophthalmopathy. The chain employs TRBV30 and TRBJ2-3; TRBD2 agrees at 8 bases. Here the CDR3 reads CALGREGPTDTQYF. CDR3 DNA: TGTGCCCTGGGACGGGAGGGCCCGACAGATACGCAGTATTTT.